This is a list of T cell receptor beta chains from one sample in a study of blood T cell repertoires in COVID-19. Profiled with immunoSEQ multiplex PCR; TCRdb holds only in-frame clones, not every one. The data contain around 80,000 clones, roughly four fifths of them singletons. What was sequenced was peripheral blood. Receptors originate from an elderly woman with active or convalescent COVID-19. Both conserved end residues are part of each CDR3. D genes are given only for firm matches. For some rows the clone size is stated as once, few or many, or as a class when expanded; others skip it.

j_call	d_call	clone_size	v_call	cdr3_nt	cdr3_aa
TRBJ2-7	-	-	TRBV7-2	TGTGCCAGCAGCTTAGCGGGCCAAGGCTCCTACGAGCAGTACTTC	CASSLAGQGSYEQYF
TRBJ2-1	TRBD2	-	TRBV19	TGTGCCAGTAGGAGCGGGGGGCGCTACAATGAGCAGTTCTTC	CASRSGGRYNEQFF
TRBJ1-6	-	-	TRBV7-9	TGTGCCAGCAGCTTAACAGAATATAATTCACCCCTCCACTTT	CASSLTEYNSPLHF
TRBJ1-4	-	-	TRBV5-1	TGCGCCAGCAGCCTCGGGGGGACTGGTAATGAAAAACTGTTTTTT	CASSLGGTGNEKLFF
TRBJ2-5	-	-	TRBV30	TGTGCCTGGACCTTCGGCGGGACCCAAGAGACCCAGTACTTC	CAWTFGGTQETQYF
TRBJ2-2	-	-	TRBV5-6	TGTGCCAGCAGCCAGGGGGGCCGGGGCGGGGAGCTGTTTTTT	CASSQGGRGGELFF
TRBJ2-3	TRBD2	-	TRBV5-1	TGCGCCAGCTGCCCCACGGGGGAGCGGGGGGGAGGGGCAGATACGCAGTATTTT	CASCPTGERGGGADTQYF
TRBJ2-5	-	-	TRBV24-1	TGTGCCACCGCGGTTGGCAGCCAAGAGACCCAGTACTTC	CATAVGSQETQYF
TRBJ2-5	-	-	TRBV12-3/TRBV12-4	TGTGCCAGCAGTTTCCGTATTGAAGAGACCCAGTACTTC	CASSFRIEETQYF
TRBJ2-3	TRBD1	-	TRBV2	TGTGCCAGCAGTCTAGGGGGCTACACAGATACGCAGTATTTT	CASSLGGYTDTQYF
TRBJ2-1	TRBD2	-	TRBV5-1	TGCGCCAGCAGCTCCCAGCTAGCGGGGGGGCTAAATGAGCAGTTCTTC	CASSSQLAGGLNEQFF
TRBJ1-1	TRBD1	few	TRBV5-1	TGCGCCAGCAGCCAAGAGACAGGGGGGCAGACTGAAGCTTTCTTT	CASSQETGGQTEAFF
TRBJ2-2	TRBD1	-	TRBV6-2/TRBV6-3	TGTGCCAGCACCCCCCCTCCCTCAGGGGGCCCCGGCGGGGAGCTGTTTTTT	CASTPPPSGGPGGELFF
TRBJ2-4	-	-	TRBV27	TGTGCCAGCAGATCAGGGGACATTCAGTACTTC	CASRSGDIQYF
TRBJ2-2	TRBD2	-	TRBV11-2	TGTGCCAGCAGCCTTCCCCTAGGGGAGGGTACCGGGGAGCTGTTTTTT	CASSLPLGEGTGELFF
TRBJ2-7	TRBD1	-	TRBV11-2	TGTGCCAGCAGCTCGTCATCCGGGACAGGGGTCTACGAGCAGTACTTC	CASSSSSGTGVYEQYF
TRBJ2-7	-	-	TRBV4-3	TGCGCCAGCAGCCAAGATACAGGGACCTACGAGCAGTACTTC	CASSQDTGTYEQYF
TRBJ2-5	-	few	TRBV5-1	TGCGCCAGCAGCTCCTGGGACTCACAAGAGACCCAGTACTTC	CASSSWDSQETQYF
TRBJ2-5	-	-	TRBV29-1	TGCAGCGTTGAGCACGGGAACCAAGAGACCCAGTACTTC	CSVEHGNQETQYF
TRBJ1-1	TRBD1	-	TRBV5-1	TGCGCCAGCAGCTGGACAGGGGGCGGGCCTGAAGCTTTCTTT	CASSWTGGGPEAFF
TRBJ2-5	TRBD2	-	TRBV11-2	TGTGCCAGCAGCTTAGACGCGGGGGGGTGGATTATGGAGACCCAGTACTTC	CASSLDAGGWIMETQYF
TRBJ1-2	-	-	TRBV4-1	TGCGCCAGCAGCCAAGATGTGCAGGGCGCCTATGGCTACACCTTC	CASSQDVQGAYGYTF
TRBJ2-7	-	-	TRBV7-2	TGTGCCAGCAGCCGTTCGACAGGTAGCGACGAGCAGTACTTC	CASSRSTGSDEQYF
TRBJ1-2	-	-	TRBV7-6	TGTGCCAGCAGCTCATCCCTTAAGGACACGCCTAACTATGGCTACACCTTC	CASSSSLKDTPNYGYTF
TRBJ2-7	TRBD2	many	TRBV6-5	TGTGCCAGCAGTTACTCGGCGGGGGAAGAGTCCGAGCAGTACTTC	CASSYSAGEESEQYF
TRBJ2-7	TRBD2	-	TRBV7-2	TGTGCCAGCAGCCTCCGGGGGGTCGAGCGGTACTTC	CASSLRGVERYF
TRBJ2-1	-	-	TRBV3-1/TRBV3-2	TGTGCCAGCAGCCAAGATGCCAGCGGAGGCCACAATGAGCAGTTCTTC	CASSQDASGGHNEQFF
TRBJ2-5	-	-	TRBV5-4	TGTGCCAGCAGTCCTACTACTGGTGTCGGAGAGACCCAGTACTTC	CASSPTTGVGETQYF
TRBJ1-2	-	-	TRBV21-1	TGTGCCAGCAGCTCCCGGGTTCCGGGACAGGGGAAAGATTGGTATGGCTACACCTTC	CASSSRVPGQGKDWYGYTF
TRBJ1-5	-	-	TRBV12-3/TRBV12-4	TGTGCCAGCAGGCAGGGGTATCAGCCCCAGCATTTT	CASRQGYQPQHF
TRBJ2-3	TRBD2	-	TRBV9	TGTGCCAGCGCGGGGGGGCCTACAGATACGCAGTATTTT	CASAGGPTDTQYF
TRBJ2-5	-	-	TRBV6-5	TGTGCCAGCAGTTACCGGGAGCCGACTTGGGAGACCCAGTACTTC	CASSYREPTWETQYF
TRBJ2-3	TRBD2	few	TRBV19	TGTGCCACCCTCGGTGGAAGTAGCGGGGGAGACCCTAGCACAGATACGCAGTATTTT	CATLGGSSGGDPSTDTQYF
TRBJ2-1	TRBD1	few	TRBV5-4	TGTGCCAGCAGCTACAGGGACAGGCCAGACAATGAGCAGTTCTTC	CASSYRDRPDNEQFF
TRBJ1-1	TRBD1	-	TRBV4-3	TGCGCCAGCAGCCAAGATCCCGGACAGGGAGGCATGAACACTGAAGCTTTCTTT	CASSQDPGQGGMNTEAFF
TRBJ2-7	-	-	TRBV28	TGTGCCAGCAGTTTGGGCTGGTCCTACGAGCAGTACTTC	CASSLGWSYEQYF
TRBJ1-1	-	-	TRBV6-2/TRBV6-3	TGTGCCAGCAGTTACTTGGTCGGGGGAAACCCGAACACTGAAGCTTTCTTT	CASSYLVGGNPNTEAFF
TRBJ1-1	-	-	TRBV10-3	TGTGCCATCAGTGCAGGGGCGAACACTGAAGCTTTCTTT	CAISAGANTEAFF
TRBJ1-1	-	-	TRBV7-9	TGTGCCAGCAGCGCACTCGCAGGGCCCCCAAAGGGAGCTTTCTTT	CASSALAGPPKGAFF
TRBJ2-3	TRBD2	few	TRBV29-1	TGCAGCGTTGGCCTAGCGGGGAACACAGATACGCAGTATTTT	CSVGLAGNTDTQYF
TRBJ2-5	TRBD2	-	TRBV12-3/TRBV12-4	TGTGCCAGCAGCTCACTAGCGGGGGAGACCCAGTACTTC	CASSSLAGETQYF
TRBJ1-5	-	-	TRBV19	TGTGCCAGCAGGACTACCTGGGATCAGCCCCAGCATTTT	CASRTTWDQPQHF